The 7 T cell receptor beta chains listed next were all sequenced from one sample in a study of blood T cells in healthy people across ages. Alongside a J-beta primer mix, a sample-barcoded 5' primer served in a second PCR lasting 7 to 11 cycles. A single record per CDR3 protein comes from TCRdb applying MiXCR to the 5' RACE reads. Here the sample spans 710,000 or so distinct CDR3 sequences, 22% being singletons. The sequencing input was blood. The source of these receptors is a man in his sixties or seventies in good health.

There are a few counts of this clonotype. This chain links TRBV7-2 with TRBJ2-1, with D possibly matching TRBD2 (6 bases). Trimming removed 3 bases at V and 7 bases at J, with 16 bases between. The CDR3 has 15 amino acids. Germline-derived CDR1 and CDR2 are SGHTA and FQGNSA. The CDR3 DNA reads TGTGCCAGCAGCTTGCTGCCGACTAGGCCAAATGAGCAGTTCTTC. Translating it yields CASSLLPTRPNEQFF.

The rearrangement joins TRBV12-3 or TRBV12-4 to TRBJ2-3; perhaps TRBD2 as D (6 bases). Trimming shortened V by 5 bases and J by 7 bases, and 13 bases separated the two germline ends. The CDR3 loop spans 13 amino acids. The CDR3 loop reads CASSPAGRNTQYF. CDR3 DNA sequence: TGTGCCAGCAGTCCTGCCGGGAGAAATACGCAGTATTTT.

This clonotype has just a few counts. This rearrangement joins TRBV19 to TRBJ2-7, with D perhaps being TRBD1 or TRBD2 (5 bases each). This CDR3 region has 15 residues. CDR1 and CDR2 from the germline V gene are LNHDA and SQIVND (reference sequence). V lost 4 bases and J 4 bases, leaving 17 bases between the germline ends. The CDR3 DNA reads TGTGCCAGTAGTACCCCGGGACGGGGTTCGTACGAGCAGTACTTC. This codes for CASSTPGRGSYEQYF.

This clonotype was recorded a few times. V is TRBV7-2 and J is TRBJ2-1; no definite D call. The germline gives CDR1 SGHTA, CDR2 FQGNSA. The V end lost 4 bases, the J end lost 8 bases, and 12 bases lay between the germline ends. There are 13 residues in the CDR3. The chain's CDR3 is CASSSTEIYEQFF. As DNA, the CDR3 is TGTGCCAGCAGCTCGACCGAAATCTATGAGCAGTTCTTC.

The gene calls are TRBV4-1 and TRBJ2-1; no clear D. The V end lost 1 base, the J end lost 14 bases, and 12 bases lay between the germline ends. The CDR3 contains 12 residues. Germline CDR1 MGHRA, CDR2 YSYEKL. The CDR3 loop is CASSQGTSRKFF. The CDR3 DNA reads as TGCGCCAGCAGCCAAGGGACGAGTCGAAAGTTCTTC.

This clonotype came up many times. This chain uses TRBV4-3 with TRBJ2-5; D unresolved. Trimming pared 5 bases from V and 1 base from J, leaving 5 bases between. Looked up from germline, CDR1 is LGHNA and CDR2 is YSLEER. The CDR3 totals 12 residues. CDR3 sequence reads: CASSSSQETQYF. In DNA, the CDR3 is TGCGCCAGCAGCTCGTCCCAAGAGACCCAGTACTTC.

This clonotype was seen only a few times. CDR3 bases: TGTGCCAGCAGCACTTACAGGGGAGTGGACTATGGCTACACCTTC. Translated, it gives CASSTYRGVDYGYTF. V is TRBV7-2 and J is TRBJ1-2, with TRBD1 matching 7 bases. Germline loops: CDR1 SGHTA, CDR2 FQGNSA. The CDR3 sequence is 15 residues long. The trim removed 5 bases at V and 3 bases at J, leaving 9 bases unmatched.